What follows are 17 T cell receptor beta chains derived from one specimen sequenced in a study of prognosis after radiotherapy for stage I lung cancer. Template was genomic DNA; TCR beta CDR3 amplified in two multiplex PCR rounds. Primers (each specific to one TRBV or TRBJ gene) were used in first-round PCR. One entry per CDR3 protein, called by TCRdb with MiXCR from the multiplex PCR reads. The sample lists more than 30,000 distinct CDR3 sequences, around two fifths occurring once. The sample here was PBMCs, taken before or after stereotactic body radiation therapy (not recorded which). The receptors stem from a donor over 45 with non-small cell lung cancer.

This clonotype was observed many times. The gene calls are TRBV2 and TRBJ2-2; D is uncertain. The germline V and J ends were trimmed by 4 bases and 9 bases, with 9 bases remaining between them. Germline CDR1 SNHLY, CDR2 FYNNEI. The CDR3 runs 12 residues. Here the CDR3 DNA reads TGTGCCAGCAGTGTCCCTGGCCGGGAGCTGTTTTTT. Protein product: CASSVPGRELFF.

This clonotype came up many times. The genes are TRBV7-2 and TRBJ2-3; 7 nucleotides match TRBD1. The CDR3 is 17 residues long. CDR1 SGHTA and CDR2 FQGNSA come from the germline V gene. V was pared by 3 bases and J by 2 bases, with 11 bases of the junction left unmatched. The CDR3 loop is CASSLVAGGKFTDTQYF. CDR3 in DNA: TGTGCCAGCAGCTTGGTTGCAGGGGGAAAATTCACAGATACGCAGTATTTT.

On this clonotype: At one boundary the junction diverges from the germline segment, which might be a read error. This rearrangement joins TRBV15 to TRBJ2-7, with TRBD1 matching over 7 bases. The CDR3 extends over 15 amino acids. Germline CDR1 is LNHNV and CDR2 is YYDKDF (reference sequence). The CDR3 region is CATSREQGFYNEHYF. CDR3 nucleotides: TGCGCCACCAGCAGAGAACAGGGGTTCTACAACGAGCATTACTTC. Full variable domain (outside the CDR3, taken from reference TRBV15 and TRBJ2-7): DAMVIQNPRYQVTQFGKPVTLSCSQTLNHNVMYWYQQKSSQAPKLLFHYYDKDFNNEADTPDNFQSRRPNTSFCFLDIRSPGLGDTAMYLCATSREQGFYNEHYFGPGTRLTVT.

Relative to its sample, this clonotype is medium-sized (0.01 to 0.1%). This chain connects TRBV12-3 or TRBV12-4 to TRBJ2-7, with D possibly matching TRBD1 (6 bases). The V end was cut by 2 bases, the J end by 6 bases, with 11 bases between. There are 13 residues in the CDR3. This chain's CDR3 is CASSLIEDSEQYF. CDR3 DNA: TGTGCCAGCAGTTTAATAGAGGACAGCGAGCAGTACTTC.

This clonotype was observed at least ten times. J is TRBJ2-7 and V is TRBV19; D ambiguous. The germline CDR1 and CDR2 sequences are LNHDA and SQIVND (reference sequence). V was cut by 3 bases and J by 9 bases, with 15 bases left in between. CDR3 length: 13 amino acids. The CDR3 loop reads CASSMEQKGPQYF. For the CDR3, the DNA is TGTGCCAGTAGTATGGAACAGAAAGGGCCGCAGTACTTC.

This clonotype appeared many times. V gene TRBV5-4 combines with J gene TRBJ2-2; 7 bases match TRBD1. After removal of 2 bases from V and 6 bases from J, the junction contained 7 bases not matched to a gene. CDR1 SGHNT and CDR2 YYREEE come from the germline V gene (reference sequence). This CDR3 comprises 15 residues. CDR3 DNA: TGTGCCAGCAGCTTTGCAGGGGGAGTCGCCGGGGAGCTGTTTTTT. Protein product: CASSFAGGVAGELFF.

In its sample, this clonotype was seen many times. The V call is TRBV12-3 or TRBV12-4, the J call TRBJ2-3; D not certain. The CDR3 is made up of 15 amino acids. V lost 5 bases, J lost 3 bases, and 15 bases lay in between. The CDR3 nucleotides are TGTGCCAGCAGTCCCCATCCCGATCATACAGATACGCAGTATTTT. Translated, it gives CASSPHPDHTDTQYF.

In this sample, this clonotype turned up many times. This chain joins TRBV19 and TRBJ1-6; no clear D. This CDR3 comprises 14 residues. V gave up 6 bases and J gave up 0 bases, with 6 bases separating them. Germline V gives CDR1 LNHDA, CDR2 SQIVND (reference sequence). CDR3 amino acids: CASRGSSYNSPLHF. The CDR3 coding sequence is TGTGCCAGTAGGGGCAGCTCCTATAATTCACCCCTCCACTTT. The full variable domain, its missing parts supplied by reference TRBV19 and TRBJ1-6, is DGGITQSPKYLFRKEGQNVTLSCEQNLNHDAMYWYRQDPGQGLRLIYYSQIVNDFQKGDIAEGYSVSREKKESFPLTVTSAQKNPTAFYLCASRGSSYNSPLHFGNGTRLTVT.

This clonotype turned up a few times. A much larger clone lies one base from this, so it may be a read error. The V call is TRBV5-6, the J call TRBJ2-7; 7 bases line up with TRBD1. Germline loops: CDR1 SGHDT, CDR2 YYEEEE. The length of the CDR3 is 13 residues. This CDR3 reads CVSSWQGAYEQYF. DNA for the CDR3: TGTGTCAGCAGCTGGCAGGGGGCCTACGAGCAGTACTTC.

A note on this clonotype: This clone may be a read error of a much larger clone one base away. This chain uses TRBV25-1 with TRBJ2-5, with D possibly being TRBD1 or TRBD2 (7 bases each). Germline CDR1 and CDR2: MGHDK and SYGVNS. V was clipped by 4 bases and J by 5 bases, with 14 bases between them. CDR3 length equals 14 residues. The CDR3 loop is CASSGQGGGETQYF. The CDR3 nucleotides are TGTGCCAGCAGTGGGCAGGGGGGGGGGGAGACCCAGTACTTC.

This clonotype was seen ten or more times. The J gene is TRBJ2-5, the V gene TRBV2, with 9 bases fitting TRBD2. J was trimmed by 5 bases and V by 4 bases; bases with no gene match: 8. Germline V CDR1 and CDR2: SNHLY, FYNNEI. The CDR3 consists of 15 residues. In DNA form, the CDR3 reads TGTGCCAGCAGTGCCGGGGCGGGGGGGCCTGAGACCCAGTACTTC. Residues: CASSAGAGGPETQYF.

Note on this clonotype: This likely came from a read error, as a far larger clone is one base away. The CDR3 DNA reads as TGTGCCATCCCAGGAGGGGTCCAGGGGCTCCTGAACACCGGGGAGCTGTTTTTT. Translating it yields CAIPGGVQGLLNTGELFF. The chain links TRBV6-8 to TRBJ2-2, with D perhaps matching TRBD1 or TRBD2 (6 bases each). Germline CDR1 and CDR2: MNHGY and SAAAGT. The CDR3 contains 18 residues. Trimming removed 10 bases at V and 1 base at J, with 25 bases between.

The CDR3, as DNA: TGTGCCAGCAGCAATCTAGAGGGAGCTTTCTTAGTCTACGAGCAGTACTTC. It encodes CASSNLEGAFLVYEQYF. J is TRBJ2-7 and V is TRBV27; D perhaps matches TRBD2 (5 bases). CDR1 and CDR2 from the germline V gene are MNHEY and SMNVEV (reference sequence). This CDR3 contains 17 residues. Deletions cut 6 bases from V and 3 bases from J, with 24 bases between.

This clonotype was seen many times. The rearrangement uses TRBV5-5 and TRBJ2-2; D remains unclear. The germline V gene has CDR1 SGHKS and CDR2 YYEKEE (reference sequence). The CDR3 extends over 14 amino acids. Trimming took 0 bases from V and 2 from J, leaving 5 bases between them. CDR3 DNA: TGTGCCAGCAGCTTGGAACCCAACACCGGGGAGCTGTTTTTT. Protein sequence: CASSLEPNTGELFF.

About this clonotype: The junction shows a germline mismatch at one end, possibly a read error. CDR3 in DNA: TGCGCCAGAAGCTTTCGAAGGCAGTCGAACACAGATACGCAGTACTTT. This translates into CARSFRRQSNTDTQYF. V usage is TRBV5-1 and J usage is TRBJ2-3, with D unresolved. This CDR3 comprises 16 residues. Germline-derived CDR1 and CDR2 are SGHRS and YFSETQ.

Regarding this clonotype: A far larger clone is off by one base, so a read error is likely. The genes are TRBV6-2 or TRBV6-3 and TRBJ2-5, with D unclear. CDR1 MNHEY and CDR2 SVGEGT come from the germline V gene. V was cut by 0 bases and J by 4 bases, with 12 bases left in between. This CDR3 comprises 15 residues. The CDR3 DNA follows: TGTGCCAGCAGTTACTCCTGCAGGAAGGGAGAGACCCAGTACTTC. This encodes CASSYSCRKGETQYF.

This clonotype was observed at least ten times. This chain links TRBV28 with TRBJ2-5, with 8 positions matching TRBD2. Per germline, CDR1 MDHEN and CDR2 SYDVKM. The trim removed 6 bases at V and 11 bases at J, leaving 11 bases unmatched. The CDR3 loop spans 13 amino acids. The CDR3 reads CASSTSLRGAQYF. The CDR3 DNA reads as TGTGCCAGCAGCACCTCACTGCGGGGGGCGCAGTACTTC.